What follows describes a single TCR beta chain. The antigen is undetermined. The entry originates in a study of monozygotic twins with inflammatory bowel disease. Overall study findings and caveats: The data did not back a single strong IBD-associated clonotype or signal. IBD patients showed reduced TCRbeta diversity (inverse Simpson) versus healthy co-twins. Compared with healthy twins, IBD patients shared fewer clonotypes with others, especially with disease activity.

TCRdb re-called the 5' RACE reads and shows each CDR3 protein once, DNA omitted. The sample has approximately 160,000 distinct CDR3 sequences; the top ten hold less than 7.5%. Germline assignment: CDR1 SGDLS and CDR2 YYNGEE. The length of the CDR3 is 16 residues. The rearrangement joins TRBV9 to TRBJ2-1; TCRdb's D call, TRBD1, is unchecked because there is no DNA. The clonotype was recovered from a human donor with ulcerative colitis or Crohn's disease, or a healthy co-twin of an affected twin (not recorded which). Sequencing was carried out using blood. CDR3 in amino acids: CASSAPRVGGNNEQFF.